This TCR beta chain appears in the sequencing data of a study of beta chain features in type 1 diabetes (dated by TCRdb to the late 2010s). Describing the broader study: No differences in mean age, gender distribution, total cell number or subset yield were found between patients and healthy donors. A total of roughly 100 million sorted cells were examined across all samples, and a strong correlation was observed between cell number per subset and RNA yield. The study compared TCRB repertoires of sorted circulating CD4+ T cell subsets between recently diagnosed type 1 diabetes patients and matched healthy donors. Regulatory and stem cell-like memory subsets were isolated from only 8 patients and 8 healthy donors, whereas naive and central memory subsets came from all 28 donors.

Broader findings and caveats from the paper: Fewer insertions and more nucleotide deletions at VDJ recombination sites were observed in patients with type 1 diabetes, implying thymic rearrangement abnormalities. PCR may preferentially amplify shorter templates, but because patient and control samples were amplified and corrected together, any resulting skew would affect both groups equally. Because the HLA sub-analyses included only small numbers of individuals, any influence of HLA type on TCRB rearrangement was left unresolved. Naive, central memory and regulatory TCRB repertoires appeared more similar among patients than among healthy donors. Because cDNA rather than genomic DNA was sequenced, highly expressing activated cells could have been over-represented, although no difference in activation and CD3 levels was found between groups. Type 1 diabetes patients showed a moderate but significant shortening of TCRB CDR3 length in all four CD4+ subsets.

In its sample, this clone was seen a few times. Its binding antigen is unknown. No per-base quality is available; no much larger clone lies one base away. Each donor gave one peripheral blood draw, averaging roughly 100 mL, which was collected into heparinised tubes. A BD FACSAria II and a panel including CD45RO, CCR7, CD25, CD127, CD95 and CD27 were used to sort naive, central memory, regulatory and stem cell-like memory CD4+ T cells. All sorted populations exceeded 95% purity. PBMCs were isolated immediately by Lymphoprep density gradient centrifugation and stained directly without culture. So that batch effects would be minimized, each experiment stained and sorted samples in pairs, pairing one healthy donor with one patient. The entire amount of isolated RNA was reverse transcribed using the High Capacity cDNA Reverse Transcription Kit, so the sequenced TCRB transcripts were expressed ones. Deep immunoSEQ sequencing was performed on naive, central memory and regulatory T cell samples, with an average of around 3.5 million total reads per sample. After sorted cells were lysed in RLT buffer, RNA was extracted with DNase-treated RNeasy Micro or Mini kits, with the choice depending on cell number. To prevent cross-contamination, each cell subset was processed individually, whereas patient and healthy donor samples were processed jointly. TCRB sequences were amplified from cDNA with the immunoSEQ multiplex PCR, producing 87-bp fragments spanning the CDR3 region. Sequencing of the amplicons was done on the Illumina HiSeq platform. Per the authors' processing: Synthetic template baselines were used to correct PCR bias computationally, reads within Hamming distance 2 were collapsed, and singletons that could not be merged were discarded. Reads were aligned against IMGT to assign V, D and J genes, CDR3 length and insertions or deletions at six rearrangement sites. Clonotype counts were normalized to sorted cell number within each subset before computing true diversity and Gini coefficients with the tcR R package. Repertoire sharing was quantified using the overlap coefficient calculated on TCRB nucleotide sequences. Out-of-frame TCRB sequences from naive cells were analyzed to stand in for the pre-selection repertoire. Here the immuneACCESS table is served through TCRdb, limited to in-frame sequences with V and J called. Missing clones are a known gap in these copies; in checked studies unresolved V genes cover under half, and the rest lacks a known reason. The V and J calls and the clone size are those of that table, but D and trimming were determined from the DNA. The sample contains around 250,000 clones, 11% to 15% of them found a single time. The ten largest clones capture roughly 0.019% of the sample.

Reading from cysteine to phenylalanine, the CDR3 counts 14 amino acids. This entry keeps only the CDR3 DNA: 42 bases, framed from base 1. CDR1 is given as SGHNT and CDR2 as YENEEA, both from the germline V gene. V sheds 6 bases and J sheds 4 bases, leaving 12 bases between their ends. The TCR sequence derives from a young man with type 1 diabetes. Sequenced material: naive CD4+ T cells from blood. The cell subset or site tag for this specimen amounts to: true naive CD4+ T cells. This chain joins TRBV11-3 to TRBJ1-4; matching of 5 bases hints at TRBD1 as the D gene. At the DNA level, the sequence is TGTGCCAGCAGAAAGGACACCTTTAATGAAAAACTGTTTTTT. Translated, it gives CASRKDTFNEKLFF.